These 21 T cell receptor beta chains share one sample of origin, sequenced in a study of T cells expressing NK-cell markers. TCRdb re-called the 5' RACE reads; every CDR3 protein appears as one record, without DNA. This table lists about 550,000 distinct CDR3 sequences. Sample: blood T cells: a sorted CD56 or NKG2C T cell subset, CD4+ or CD8+ T cells, or bulk PBMC T cells (not recorded which). These receptor sequences come from a man between 18 and 35 years old in good health.

This chain joins TRBV6-2 or TRBV6-3 and TRBJ2-1; lacking DNA, the TRBD2 call made by TCRdb goes unchecked. The CDR3 runs 17 residues. Germline CDR1 MNHEY, CDR2 SVGEGT. The chain's CDR3 is CASSSQGLAGYYNEQFF.

The V and J genes are TRBV27 and TRBJ2-1. The germline V gene encodes CDR1 MNHEY and CDR2 SMNVEV (reference sequence). The CDR3 spans 14 residues. CDR3 loop: CASSLTGNYNEQFF.

The chain couples TRBV20-1 to TRBJ2-7; TCRdb designates TRBD1, a call that cannot be tested without DNA. Germline assignment: CDR1 DFQATT and CDR2 SNEGSKA (reference sequence). The CDR3 runs to 15 residues. CDR3: CSATKGGSHAFEQYF.

V and J are TRBV14 and TRBJ2-1. The CDR3 length is 16 residues. Germline values: CDR1 SGHDN, CDR2 FVKESK. CDR3 sequence reads: CASSQLVQRGYNEQFF.

This chain connects TRBV28 to TRBJ1-1; TCRdb outputs TRBD1, but without DNA this stays unchecked. From germline, CDR1 is MDHEN and CDR2 SYDVKM. The CDR3 consists of 13 residues. This chain's CDR3 is CASSPGTGTEAFF. Full variable domain (rest looked up from reference TRBV28 and TRBJ1-1): DVKVTQSSRYLVKRTGEKVFLECVQDMDHENMFWYRQDPGLGLRLIYFSYDVKMKEKGDIPEGYSVSREKKERFSLILESASTNQTSMYLCASSPGTGTEAFFGQGTRLTVV.

This chain links TRBV28 with TRBJ1-1; TCRdb returns TRBD1, unconfirmable since there is no DNA. The CDR3 runs 16 residues. Germline lookup yields CDR1 MDHEN and CDR2 SYDVKM. The CDR3 spells CASRPALGTGSTEAFF.

This chain uses TRBV6-1 with TRBJ2-3; the D call of TRBD2 rests on TCRdb alone, since no DNA is present to check it. The germline V gene encodes CDR1 MNHNS and CDR2 SASEGT. This CDR3 spans 14 amino acids. This CDR3 reads CASGAVSGGDTQYF.

The chain combines TRBV2 with TRBJ1-5. The CDR3 has 12 residues. Germline-derived CDR1 and CDR2 are SNHLY and FYNNEI. CDR3 region: CASRWSNQPQHF.

The chain is built from TRBV3-1 and TRBJ1-4. This CDR3 contains 13 residues. CDR1 and CDR2 from the germline V gene are LGHDT and YNNKEL (reference sequence). The CDR3 loop reads CASSRSGNEKLFF.

The rearrangement links TRBV18 to TRBJ2-5; TCRdb outputs TRBD1, but without DNA this stays unchecked. The germline gives CDR1 KGHSH, CDR2 LQKENI. This CDR3 contains 17 residues. CDR3 amino acids: CASSPPGQGIRQETQYF.

The chain has TRBV7-6 and TRBJ2-3; the TRBD2 assignment by TCRdb is unverifiable without DNA. CDR3 length: 16 residues. Germline CDR1 SGHVS, CDR2 FNYEAQ. The CDR3 sequence is CASSSRLGRAVDTQYF. Together with reference TRBV7-6 and TRBJ2-3, the CDR3 gives the full variable domain: GAGVSQSPRYKVTKRGQDVALRCDPISGHVSLYWYRQALGQGPEFLTYFNYEAQQDKSGLPNDRFSAERPEGSISTLTIQRTEQRDSAMYRCASSSRLGRAVDTQYFGPGTRLTVL.

The chain links TRBV7-8 to TRBJ1-3. The germline gives CDR1 SGHVS, CDR2 FQNEAQ. CDR3 size: 18 residues. The CDR3 is CASSSLMTGPRSRNTIYF. The entire variable domain, with the rest obtained from reference TRBV7-8 and TRBJ1-3, is as follows: GAGVSQSPRYKVAKRGQDVALRCDPISGHVSLFWYQQALGQGPEFLTYFQNEAQLDKSGLPSDRFFAERPEGSVSTLKIQRTQQEDSAVYLCASSSLMTGPRSRNTIYFGEGSWLTVV.

The chain couples TRBV5-1 to TRBJ1-2; the TRBD1 assignment by TCRdb is unverifiable without DNA. The CDR3 contains 13 residues. Germline V gives CDR1 SGHRS, CDR2 YFSETQ. The chain's CDR3 is CASSLHGGYGYTF.

The chain links TRBV4-3 to TRBJ2-3. Germline assignment: CDR1 LGHNA and CDR2 YSLEER. The CDR3 loop spans 14 amino acids. CDR3 region: CASSQVQMTDTQYF.

The chain combines TRBV20-1 with TRBJ1-5. Per germline, CDR1 DFQATT and CDR2 SNEGSKA (reference sequence). The CDR3 runs 14 residues. The CDR3 sequence: CSAIEGPPNQPQHF.

The chain uses TRBV12-3 or TRBV12-4 and TRBJ2-7; TCRdb proposes TRBD1, but this gene call is untestable without DNA. This CDR3 has 14 residues. The CDR3 region is CASSYDRNFYEQYF.

V and J are TRBV5-1 and TRBJ2-3; the D call from TCRdb, TRBD2, cannot be confirmed without DNA. Germline CDR1 and CDR2: SGHRS and YFSETQ. The length of the CDR3 is 14 residues. The CDR3 spells CASSEGLTTDTQYF.

This chain connects TRBV28 to TRBJ2-1; TCRdb's D call, TRBD1, is unchecked because there is no DNA. The V gene's germline CDR1 is MDHEN and CDR2 SYDVKM. The CDR3 consists of 16 residues. CDR3 residues: CASSLAWTGGNNEQFF. Full variable domain (missing parts from reference TRBV28 and TRBJ2-1): DVKVTQSSRYLVKRTGEKVFLECVQDMDHENMFWYRQDPGLGLRLIYFSYDVKMKEKGDIPEGYSVSREKKERFSLILESASTNQTSMYLCASSLAWTGGNNEQFFGPGTRLTVL.

CDR3 sequence: CASSQPGRDYNEQFF. The chain has TRBV3-1 and TRBJ2-1; TCRdb lists TRBD2, though no DNA is available to test this call. This CDR3 is 15 amino acids long. Germline V gene data show CDR1 as LGHDT and CDR2 as YNNKEL (reference sequence).

The chain links TRBV7-9 to TRBJ2-2; TCRdb lists TRBD1, though no DNA is available to test this call. The CDR3 has 16 amino acids. Germline CDR1 is SEHNR and CDR2 is FQNEAQ (reference sequence). CDR3 loop: CASTPVPAGQARELFF.

The chain recombines TRBV5-1 with TRBJ1-4; no DNA is available, so the TRBD1 call from TCRdb remains unchecked. The CDR3 has 14 amino acids. The germline CDR1 and CDR2 sequences are SGHRS and YFSETQ. CDR3 residues: CASSPGNSREKLFF. Full variable domain (missing parts from reference TRBV5-1 and TRBJ1-4): KAGVTQTPRYLIKTRGQQVTLSCSPISGHRSVSWYQQTPGQGLQFLFEYFSETQRNKGNFPGRFSGRQFSNSRSEMNVSTLELGDSALYLCASSPGNSREKLFFGSGTQLSVL.